This T cell receptor beta chain is from a study of liver allograft versus peripheral blood T cells (dated by TCRdb to between 2020 and 2021). For the wider study: T cell receptor repertoires present within transplanted livers were compared with repertoires in the peripheral blood of liver transplant recipients.

Measured from the cysteine to the phenylalanine, the CDR3 is 15 residues long. The kept DNA is CDR3 alone, 45 bases in frame from the first base. CDR1 and CDR2, looked up from the germline V gene, are MNHEY and SVGEGT. After removal of 10 bases from V and 2 bases from J, the junction retains 10 bases not matched to a gene. The instrument given in TCRdb is Illumina MiSeq. TCRdb cleaned the public reads at Q25 with fastp, built clones with MiXCR and kept in-frame beta chains. Rows matching on CDR3 protein sequence are summarized as one entry with the most common DNA and genes. Counted in this sample were roughly 2,000 distinct CDR3 sequences; 15% to 20% of them appeared once. Jointly, the top ten make up roughly 23% of the sample. This clonotype is judged medium-sized (0.01 to 0.1%). Its recognized antigen is unknown. No per-base quality is available; no much larger clone lies one base away. Overall study outcomes, separate from this receptor: According to the report, the T cell receptor repertoires detected in peripheral blood were different from the repertoires found inside liver allografts.

The rearranged chain carries TRBV6-2 or TRBV6-3 and TRBJ2-1; the junction holds 8 bases that match TRBD2. The sequence was collected from a human patient who had a liver transplant. Following transplantation, part of the T cell population may be supplied by the graft donor rather than the patient. The CDR3 protein sequence reads: CATNPIGGAYNEQFF. The DNA sequence reads TGTGCCACCAACCCGATCGGGGGGGCCTACAATGAGCAGTTCTTC.